The 28 T cell receptor beta chains in this list originate from one sample, sequenced in a study of cytomegalovirus exposure and HLA in healthy donors. The PCR used 60 Vbeta and 13 Jbeta primers. Sequencing used immunoSEQ multiplex PCR; TCRdb keeps in-frame clones, though not all of them. Found here are roughly 140,000 clones, almost 80% of them singletons; the top ten hold 6.7%. Sequenced input: PBMCs. All receptors come from a woman aged 40 to 55 in good health and CMV-seropositive.

The chain uses TRBV19 and TRBJ1-1; D is possibly TRBD1 (6 bases). The CDR3 has 15 amino acids. Looked up from germline, CDR1 is LNHDA and CDR2 is SQIVND (reference sequence). V dropped 3 bases and J dropped 1 base, with 12 bases sitting between them. CDR3 bases: TGTGCCAGTAGTATTACCTCAGGGGCGAACACTGAAGCTTTCTTT. Protein product: CASSITSGANTEAFF.

This clone was counted once. This sequence joins TRBV12-2 and TRBJ2-7; TRBD2, as called in the table, went unchecked against the DNA. TRBV12-2 is given as a pseudogene. There are 19 residues in the CDR3. CDR3 nucleotide sequence: TGTGCAAGTCGCTTAGTTTTTAACCCGGGACTAGCGTACTCCTACGAGCAGTACTTC. Its translation is CASRLVFNPGLAYSYEQYF.

The J gene is TRBJ2-2, the V gene TRBV6-1; 8 nucleotides align to TRBD1. Germline values: CDR1 MNHNS, CDR2 SASEGT. The CDR3 sequence is 13 residues long. J lost 7 bases, V lost 6 bases, and 4 bases had no gene match. For the CDR3, the DNA is TGTGCCAGCAGAACAGGGGGATACGGGGAGCTGTTTTTT. This translates into CASRTGGYGELFF.

This clone was seen a few times. The V call is TRBV6-1, the J call TRBJ2-7; a weak D match, TRBD1 (5 bases). The CDR3 runs to 13 residues. The V end was cut by 11 bases, the J end by 2 bases, with 16 bases between. The germline CDR1 and CDR2 sequences are MNHNS and SASEGT. CDR3 loop: CAGARQGPYEQYF. The CDR3 DNA follows: TGTGCCGGCGCGCGGCAGGGTCCCTACGAGCAGTACTTC.

A few counts support this clone. The chain carries TRBV2 and TRBJ1-1; 7 bases are a match to TRBD1. The V gene end was trimmed by 7 bases and the J gene end by 0 bases; junction bases not matched to a gene: 5. The CDR3 has 14 residues. The germline V gene has CDR1 SNHLY and CDR2 FYNNEI. The CDR3 is CASKGGQMNTEAFF. CDR3 nucleotides: TGTGCCAGCAAGGGGGGACAGATGAACACTGAAGCTTTCTTT.

The chain joins TRBV5-1 to TRBJ1-3; TRBD1 matches at 7 bases. CDR1 and CDR2 from the germline V gene are SGHRS and YFSETQ. CDR3 length: 17 amino acids. The V and J ends lost 5 bases and 0 bases, in that order; junction bases with no gene match: 11. The CDR3 protein is CASSFDRVGLSGNTIYF. The CDR3 nucleotides are TGCGCCAGCAGTTTCGACAGGGTAGGACTCTCTGGAAACACCATATATTTT.

The chain recombines TRBV4-1 with TRBJ2-2, with TRBD1 matching 11 bases. The CDR3 is 16 residues long. CDR1 is MGHRA, CDR2 YSYEKL, per germline. J was trimmed by 4 bases and V by 4 bases; bases with no gene match: 5. The CDR3 nucleotides read TGCGCCAGCAGCCTCGGACAGGGGGCTATCACCGGGGAGCTGTTTTTT. Translation gives CASSLGQGAITGELFF.

This chain joins TRBV7-2 and TRBJ2-4; the match to TRBD1 covers 8 bases. Looked up from germline, CDR1 is SGHTA and CDR2 is FQGNSA. Trimming took 5 bases from V and 5 from J; bases not matched to a gene: 5. The CDR3 contains 14 residues. The CDR3 here is CASSPTGVENIQYF. The CDR3 region has the DNA TGTGCCAGCAGCCCGACAGGGGTGGAAAACATTCAGTACTTC.

The chain combines TRBV11-2 with TRBJ1-2, with 7 bases aligning to TRBD1. The CDR3 extends over 14 amino acids. With V trimmed by 5 bases and J by 2 bases, 5 bases remained unmatched. Germline CDR1 is SGHAT and CDR2 is FQNNGV. The CDR3 loop reads CASSLPTGNYGYTF. The CDR3 DNA sequence: TGTGCCAGCAGCCTACCGACAGGGAACTATGGCTACACCTTC. Variable domain in full (rest from reference TRBV11-2 and TRBJ1-2): EAGVAQSPRYKIIEKRQSVAFWCNPISGHATLYWYQQILGQGPKLLIQFQNNGVVDDSQLPKDRFSAERLKGVDSTLKIQPAKLEDSAVYLCASSLPTGNYGYTFGSGTRLTVV.

The rearrangement joins TRBV28 to TRBJ1-6; TRBD1 aligns across 7 bases. Germline CDR1 reads MDHEN; CDR2 reads SYDVKM. CDR3 length equals 15 residues. Germline trimming cut 6 bases from V and 7 bases from J; bases unmatched to any gene: 9. The CDR3 coding sequence is TGTGCCAGCAGGTCACAGGGGTTCCTCAATTCACCCCTCCACTTT. Residues: CASRSQGFLNSPLHF.

This chain uses TRBV2 with TRBJ2-4; 7 bases match TRBD1. The CDR3 sequence is 15 residues long. Germline CDR1 and CDR2: SNHLY and FYNNEI. The V segment lost 7 bases and the J segment 1 base; nucleotides outside the gene matches: 7. The CDR3 region is CASKRTGDAKNIQYF. The DNA of the CDR3 is TGTGCCAGCAAAAGAACAGGGGATGCCAAAAACATTCAGTACTTC. The variable domain in full, completed from reference TRBV2 and TRBJ2-4, reads EPEVTQTPSHQVTQMGQEVILRCVPISNHLYFYWYRQILGQKVEFLVSFYNNEISEKSEIFDDQFSVERPDGSNFTLKIRSTKLEDSAMYFCASKRTGDAKNIQYFGAGTRLSVL.

The rearrangement links TRBV5-6 to TRBJ1-1; D is undetermined. The CDR3 has 14 residues. The germline V gene encodes CDR1 SGHDT and CDR2 YYEEEE. V shed 2 bases and J shed 1 base, with 9 bases lying between them. CDR3 nucleotides: TGTGCCAGCAGCTTATACAGTGGGAACACTGAAGCTTTCTTT. It yields the protein CASSLYSGNTEAFF.

This clone was seen more than once but under ten times. The chain couples TRBV7-9 to TRBJ2-1; unclear D gene. Trimming took 1 base from V and 9 from J, leaving 10 bases between them. Per the germline V gene, CDR1 is SEHNR and CDR2 is FQNEAQ (reference sequence). The CDR3 sequence is 13 residues long. The CDR3 protein is CASSLDLVAEQFF. The CDR3 nucleotides are TGTGCCAGCAGCTTAGACCTAGTGGCTGAGCAGTTCTTC.

This clone came up once. This chain joins TRBV7-9 and TRBJ2-5, with 8 nucleotides matching TRBD2. The V and J ends lost 1 base and 1 base, in that order; junction bases with no gene match: 5. The CDR3 totals 16 residues. Germline assignment: CDR1 SEHNR and CDR2 FQNEAQ (reference sequence). The CDR3 reads CASSLEAGELQETQYF. In DNA form, the CDR3 reads TGTGCCAGCAGCTTAGAAGCGGGGGAACTCCAAGAGACCCAGTACTTC.

The chain employs TRBV7-6 and TRBJ2-5; 7 bases match TRBD2. Trimming took 3 bases from V and 6 from J; bases not matched to a gene: 4. Per the germline V gene, CDR1 is SGHVS and CDR2 is FNYEAQ. The CDR3 loop spans 13 amino acids. The CDR3: CASSFETSQTQYF. DNA of the CDR3: TGTGCCAGCAGCTTTGAGACTAGCCAGACCCAGTACTTC.

The gene calls are TRBV2 and TRBJ2-5, with D unclear. V shed 2 bases and J shed 4 bases, with 8 bases lying between them. CDR3 length: 13 residues. Germline lookup yields CDR1 SNHLY and CDR2 FYNNEI. The CDR3, as DNA: TGTGCCAGCAGTGAACGGGTTTTAGAGACCCAGTACTTC. Amino acid sequence: CASSERVLETQYF.

The V and J genes are TRBV5-6 and TRBJ1-2; the D gene is possibly TRBD1 (6 bases). CDR3 length: 13 residues. With 0 bases removed from V and 8 bases from J, the gap between germline ends came to 11 bases. Germline CDR1 is SGHDT and CDR2 is YYEEEE. CDR3 protein: CASSLVVQGGYTF. CDR3 nucleotide sequence: TGTGCCAGCAGCTTGGTGGTACAGGGCGGCTACACCTTC. Full variable domain (rest looked up from reference TRBV5-6 and TRBJ1-2): DAGVTQSPTHLIKTRGQQVTLRCSPKSGHDTVSWYQQALGQGPQFIFQYYEEEERQRGNFPDRFSGHQFPNYSSELNVNALLLGDSALYLCASSLVVQGGYTFGSGTRLTVV.

The V call is TRBV20-1, the J call TRBJ1-1; D is undetermined. CDR1 DFQATT and CDR2 SNEGSKA come from the germline V gene (reference sequence). The CDR3 extends over 11 amino acids. V was pared by 6 bases and J by 6 bases, with 11 bases between. The CDR3 reads CSATKYSEAFF. The CDR3, as DNA: TGCAGTGCAACAAAGTATTCTGAAGCTTTCTTT.

As regards this clone: Other DNA sequences in this specimen translate into the identical CDR3. The genes are TRBV9 and TRBJ1-1; D not resolved. Germline assignment: CDR1 SGDLS and CDR2 YYNGEE. The CDR3 covers 13 residues. Trimming removed 0 bases from V and 1 base from J, with 4 bases in between. This chain's CDR3 is CASSVGANTEAFF. DNA for the CDR3: TGTGCCAGCAGCGTAGGGGCGAACACTGAAGCTTTCTTT.

The gene calls are TRBV29-1 and TRBJ1-2, with 8 bases lining up with TRBD1. V was pared by 5 bases and J by 1 base, with 9 bases of the junction left unmatched. Germline lookup yields CDR1 SQVTM and CDR2 ANQGSEA. The CDR3 runs 15 residues. In DNA, the CDR3 is TGCAGCGTTTCGACAGGGGACTCCCTTAACTATGGCTACACCTTC. This translates into CSVSTGDSLNYGYTF. The entire variable domain, with the rest obtained from reference TRBV29-1 and TRBJ1-2, is as follows: SAVISQKPSRDICQRGTSLTIQCQVDSQVTMMFWYRQQPGQSLTLIATANQGSEATYESGFVIDKFPISRPNLTFSTLTVSNMSPEDSSIYLCSVSTGDSLNYGYTFGSGTRLTVV.

The rearrangement links TRBV2 to TRBJ1-2; the D gene is possibly TRBD1 (6 bases). Trimming stripped 5 bases from V and 4 bases from J, with 23 bases between. This CDR3 spans 17 amino acids. Germline CDR1 is SNHLY and CDR2 is FYNNEI. The CDR3 DNA follows: TGTGCCAGCAGTCCGACCTATAAGACAGGTACACGCTATGGCTACACCTTC. Translation: CASSPTYKTGTRYGYTF.

This clone was observed a handful of times. The V gene is TRBV6-5, the J gene TRBJ1-3; D is undetermined. The ends were cut back, 8 bases at V and 0 bases at J, with 14 bases in the middle. The CDR3 contains 15 residues. Germline CDR1 and CDR2: MNHEY and SVGAGI. The CDR3 DNA reads as TGTGCCAGCTCCCTCCTAGAAGCCTCTGGAAACACCATATATTTT. As protein: CASSLLEASGNTIYF.

The rearrangement uses TRBV5-5 and TRBJ2-5; the D is unclear. Germline V gene sequence: CDR1 SGHKS, CDR2 YYEKEE (reference sequence). The V end was cut by 7 bases, the J end by 2 bases, with 9 bases between. CDR3 length: 12 residues. This CDR3 reads CASRPEQETQYF. For the CDR3, the DNA is TGTGCCAGCCGCCCCGAGCAAGAGACCCAGTACTTC.

The chain links TRBV5-1 to TRBJ2-7, with 8 bases lining up with TRBD2. CDR3 length: 17 amino acids. With 0 bases clipped from V and 3 bases from J, the junction kept 11 bases outside the gene matches. The germline gives CDR1 SGHRS, CDR2 YFSETQ. The chain's CDR3 is CASSLAGGGTGDYEQYF. The CDR3 coding sequence is TGCGCCAGCAGCTTGGCCGGGGGGGGCACGGGGGACTACGAGCAGTACTTC.

V gene TRBV5-4 combines with J gene TRBJ2-5; perhaps TRBD2 as D (5 bases). The end of the DNA fits TRBJ2-7 better, so the J call may be wrong. CDR3 length equals 13 residues. CDR1 and CDR2 from the germline V gene are SGHNT and YYREEE (reference sequence). This CDR3 reads CASSFSGIVEQYF. Here the CDR3 DNA reads TGTGCCAGCAGCTTTTCGGGGATTGTCGAGCAGTACTTC.

This CDR3 is CASRDGRYYGYTF. The CDR3 DNA follows: TGTGCCAGCAGGGACGGGAGGTACTATGGCTACACCTTC. J is TRBJ1-2 and V is TRBV6-6; no reliable D call. Trimming stripped 6 bases from V and 3 bases from J, with 11 bases between. This CDR3 contains 13 residues. Germline V gives CDR1 MNHNY, CDR2 SVGAGI (reference sequence).

The CDR3 coding sequence is TGCGCCAGCAGCCGGGACTACAACAATGAGCAGTTCTTC. Its translation: CASSRDYNNEQFF. The J gene is TRBJ2-1, the V gene TRBV5-1; 7 bases map to TRBD2. In germline, CDR1 is SGHRS, CDR2 YFSETQ. There are 13 residues in the CDR3. With V trimmed by 4 bases and J by 5 bases, 3 bases remained unmatched.

This chain joins TRBV21-1 and TRBJ2-7; the D call TRBD2 from the table was never checked on the DNA. TRBV21-1 counts as a pseudogene. The CDR3 covers 18 residues. CDR3 nucleotides: TGTGCCAGCAGCAAGAAAGGGCTAGCGGGGTTCCCCTACTACGAGCAGTACTTC. It codes for CASSKKGLAGFPYYEQYF.